This TCR beta chain is drawn from a study of blood T cell repertoires in COVID-19. About the study: Whether acute or convalescent, the COVID-19 samples came from the United States, Italy and Spain. PBMCs, B-cell-depleted T cells, or T cells were the source of the cDNA or gDNA that made up the material.

Authors' data handling: Nucleated cell number was recorded as an estimate derived from reference gene primer amplification. Generated by immunoSEQ multiplex PCR, the TCRdb table keeps only in-frame clones and is missing some. V, J and clone size derive from that table, while D and trimming were established from the DNA sequence. The sample lists about 81,000 clones; 90% to 95% were seen once. The sequencing sample was made of peripheral blood. The sequence came from a human donor with active COVID-19. The donor label of this sample is uncertain.

In nucleotides, the CDR3 is TGTGCCGCTTCCTTTCGAGCGGGAGGGTCAGATACGCAGTATTTT. Its translation: CAASFRAGGSDTQYF. The chain joins TRBV15 to TRBJ2-3; TRBD2 matches 10 bases. V dropped 11 bases and J dropped 4; count of bases not matched to a gene: 12. Per the germline V gene, CDR1 is LNHNV and CDR2 is YYDKDF (reference sequence). CDR3 size: 15 residues.